The 10 T cell receptor beta chains in this list originate from one sample, sequenced in a study of blood T cell repertoires in COVID-19. The method was immunoSEQ multiplex PCR; TCRdb's version includes in-frame clones alone and lacks a portion of them. The sample comprises 150,000 to 200,000 clones, about 86% of which are singletons, and approximately 19% rests with the top ten. Material for sequencing was peripheral blood. The receptor set was obtained from a woman between 65 and 79 years old who had recovered from COVID-19.

The rearrangement joins TRBV5-5 to TRBJ1-4, with D tentatively TRBD1 (6 bases). The CDR3 contains 14 residues. V shed 7 bases and J shed 3 bases, with 13 bases lying between them. CDR1 is SGHKS, CDR2 YYEKEE, per germline (reference sequence). CDR3 amino acids: CASRRGAANEKLFF. In DNA, the CDR3 is TGTGCCAGCCGCCGGGGGGCAGCTAATGAAAAACTGTTTTTT.

This clone occurred a few times. The chain is built from TRBV29-1 and TRBJ2-1; 12 bases map to TRBD2. Germline CDR1 is SQVTM and CDR2 is ANQGSEA. The CDR3 sequence is 16 residues long. V lost 7 bases and J lost 8; bases outside the gene matches: 15. CDR3: CSAMTSGGPHAYEQFF. CDR3 sequence (DNA): TGCAGCGCCATGACTAGCGGGGGCCCACACGCCTATGAGCAGTTCTTC.

The J gene is TRBJ2-1, the V gene TRBV4-2; 11 bases are a match to TRBD2. The CDR3 spans 17 residues. The junction had 11 bases not matched to a gene; V was cut back by 2 bases and J by 8 bases. CDR1 LGHNA and CDR2 YNFKEQ come from the germline V gene. CDR3 nucleotides: TGTGCCAGCAGCCAACCACCCGGGACTAGCGGCGATCATGAGCAGTTCTTC. It specifies CASSQPPGTSGDHEQFF.

The genes are TRBV4-3 and TRBJ2-3; possible D gene TRBD2, 6 bases. Germline values: CDR1 LGHNA, CDR2 YSLEER. This CDR3 comprises 17 residues. V was cut by 1 base and J by 4 bases, with 18 bases left in between. CDR3 coding DNA: TGCGCCAGCAGCCAAGTCGAGGGAGGCCAGACCCCAGATACGCAGTATTTT. Encoded protein: CASSQVEGGQTPDTQYF.

CDR3 sequence reads: CASSSGGGASIYGYTF. In nucleotides, the CDR3 is TGCGCCAGCAGCTCGGGCGGTGGGGCTTCGATATATGGCTACACCTTC. The chain is built from TRBV5-1 and TRBJ1-2; D might be TRBD1 (5 bases). CDR1 and CDR2 (germline): SGHRS, YFSETQ. This CDR3 is 16 amino acids long. V lost 3 bases and J 5 bases, leaving 20 bases between the germline ends.

The rearrangement joins TRBV6-1 to TRBJ1-4; D is undetermined. V gave up 3 bases and J gave up 15 bases, with 14 bases separating them. Germline V lookup: CDR1 MNHNS, CDR2 SASEGT. The CDR3 is 12 residues long. The CDR3 here is CASSERERRVFF. The CDR3 nucleotides read TGTGCCAGCAGTGAGAGGGAACGCCGGGTGTTTTTT.

The genes are TRBV7-2 and TRBJ2-7; D unresolved. The CDR3 is 16 residues long. Germline CDR1 reads SGHTA; CDR2 reads FQGNSA. V shed 5 bases and J shed 0 bases, with 17 bases lying between them. The DNA for the CDR3 is TGTGCCAGCAGCCACCGGAGCTCCGAGAGCTCCTACGAGCAGTACTTC. This codes for CASSHRSSESSYEQYF.

The chain employs TRBV5-1 and TRBJ2-7; D may be TRBD1 (5 bases). The V gene lost 3 bases and the J gene lost 2 bases, with 12 bases spanning the gap. The CDR3 runs to 14 residues. Germline V gives CDR1 SGHRS, CDR2 YFSETQ. The CDR3 sequence is CASSWGGRPYEQYF. DNA of the CDR3: TGCGCCAGCAGCTGGGGCGGCCGACCCTACGAGCAGTACTTC.

This clone was detected only a few times. The chain has TRBV5-4 and TRBJ2-2, with no clear D. The CDR3 has 15 amino acids. With 0 bases removed from V and 5 bases from J, the gap between germline ends came to 11 bases. The germline CDR1 and CDR2 sequences are SGHNT and YYREEE (reference sequence). Here the CDR3 reads CASSLGFGATGELFF. CDR3 bases: TGTGCCAGCAGCTTGGGATTCGGAGCGACCGGGGAGCTGTTTTTT.

The V and J genes are TRBV5-1 and TRBJ2-2; 9 positions match TRBD2. Per the germline V gene, CDR1 is SGHRS and CDR2 is YFSETQ. J gave up 6 bases and V 4 bases, and 7 bases lay outside the gene matches. The CDR3 runs 15 residues. The CDR3 spells CASSPAGGEAGELFF. The CDR3 DNA is TGCGCCAGCAGCCCGGCGGGAGGGGAGGCCGGGGAGCTGTTTTTT.